This T cell receptor beta chain was recovered during a study of blood T cell repertoires in COVID-19. Background on the study: Whether acute or convalescent, the COVID-19 samples came from the United States, Italy and Spain. PBMCs, B-cell-depleted T cells, or T cells provided the cDNA or gDNA that made up the material.

In the study's own analysis: Amplification of reference gene primers was used by the study to estimate nucleated cell counts. Sequencing was performed with immunoSEQ multiplex PCR; in TCRdb, only in-frame clones are kept and a portion is missing. D and trimming were read from the DNA, whereas the V and J calls and clone size are those reported in that table. The sample lists about 200,000 clones, 80% to 95% occurring once. Followed over time, Seattle patients had been enrolled while infection was active. This CDR3 is built from 14 residues. V gave up 2 bases and J gave up 8 bases; unmatched junction bases: 8. Germline V CDR1 and CDR2: MNHEY, SVGAGI.

The TCR sequence derives from a man aged 60 to 69 with COVID-19, enrolled during active disease. This chain joins TRBV6-5 and TRBJ1-2, with TRBD1 matching over 7 bases. The sequencing input was peripheral blood. CDR3 in amino acids: CASSYRGTDHGYTF. In DNA form, the CDR3 reads TGTGCCAGCAGTTACCGGGGGACAGATCACGGCTACACCTTC.